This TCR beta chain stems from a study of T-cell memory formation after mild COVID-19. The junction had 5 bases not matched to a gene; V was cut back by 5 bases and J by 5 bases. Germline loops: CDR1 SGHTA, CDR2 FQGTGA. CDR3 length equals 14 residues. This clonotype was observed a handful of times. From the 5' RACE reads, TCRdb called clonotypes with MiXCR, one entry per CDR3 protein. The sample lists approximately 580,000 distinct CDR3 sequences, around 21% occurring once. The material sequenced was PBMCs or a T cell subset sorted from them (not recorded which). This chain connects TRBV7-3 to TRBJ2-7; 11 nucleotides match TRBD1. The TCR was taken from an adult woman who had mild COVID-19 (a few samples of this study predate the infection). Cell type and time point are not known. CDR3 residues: CASSPGTGGDEQYF. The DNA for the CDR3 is TGTGCCAGCAGCCCGGGGACAGGGGGTGACGAGCAGTACTTC.